The 8 T cell receptor beta chains presented below share a single source sample, sequenced in a study of OX40 agonist ivuxolimab in advanced cancers. Repertoires were generated with immunoSEQ multiplex PCR, while TCRdb's copy carries only in-frame clones and drops some. The table has over 65,000 clones, around 84% seen once. The sample consisted of CD4+ or CD8+ T cells sorted from blood, taken in a trial of the OX40 agonist ivuxolimab. Receptor source: an adult with an advanced solid tumor such as melanoma, head and neck, liver or kidney cancer.

The chain recombines TRBV11-2 with TRBJ2-7; D is unclear. The V gene lost 3 bases and the J gene lost 0 bases, with 24 bases spanning the gap. The CDR3 runs 19 residues. Per the germline V gene, CDR1 is SGHAT and CDR2 is FQNNGV. The CDR3 sequence is CASSLQVRQRTVGSYEQYF. The CDR3 bases are TGTGCCAGCAGCTTGCAGGTTCGGCAGCGTACCGTCGGCTCCTACGAGCAGTACTTC.

The chain couples TRBV11-2 to TRBJ2-2; D unclear. V lost 8 bases and J lost 0, with 13 bases in between. Germline V CDR1 and CDR2: SGHAT, FQNNGV. CDR3 length: 15 residues. The CDR3 DNA sequence: TGTGCCAGCGGTAGCCTAAGAACGAACACCGGGGAGCTGTTTTTT. It yields the protein CASGSLRTNTGELFF. Complete variable domain (other parts from reference TRBV11-2 and TRBJ2-2): EAGVAQSPRYKIIEKRQSVAFWCNPISGHATLYWYQQILGQGPKLLIQFQNNGVVDDSQLPKDRFSAERLKGVDSTLKIQPAKLEDSAVYLCASGSLRTNTGELFFGEGSRLTVL.

This clone was counted once. The gene calls are TRBV11-3 and TRBJ2-4; D is possibly TRBD2 (5 bases). V was trimmed by 1 base and J by 5 bases, leaving 9 bases between them. Germline V gene data show CDR1 as SGHNT and CDR2 as YENEEA. This CDR3 is 14 amino acids long. The CDR3 DNA reads as TGTGCCAGCAGCTTAGGTCAGGAGGAAAACATTCAGTACTTC. Amino acids: CASSLGQEENIQYF. The complete variable domain, with remaining parts taken from reference TRBV11-3 and TRBJ2-4, reads EAGVVQSPRYKIIEKKQPVAFWCNPISGHNTLYWYLQNLGQGPELLIRYENEEAVDDSQLPKDRFSAERLKGVDSTLKIQPAELGDSAVYLCASSLGQEENIQYFGAGTRLSVL.

In this sample, this clone turned up once. The rearrangement uses TRBV6-5 and TRBJ1-2; D might be TRBD1 (5 bases). The CDR3 sequence is 15 residues long. The germline V and J ends were trimmed by 5 bases and 9 bases, with 22 bases remaining between them. CDR1 is MNHEY, CDR2 SVGAGI, per germline. The CDR3 here is CASSIRPRDGYSYTF. CDR3 bases: TGTGCCAGCAGTATTCGACCTAGGGACGGGTACAGCTACACCTTC.

This rearrangement joins TRBV14 to TRBJ1-4; D may be TRBD1 (5 bases). This CDR3 is 13 amino acids long. Germline V CDR1 and CDR2: SGHDN, FVKESK. V was cut by 8 bases and J by 3 bases, with 10 bases left in between. Here the CDR3 reads CASARGANEKLFF. The CDR3 bases are TGTGCCAGCGCCCGGGGGGCTAATGAAAAACTGTTTTTT.

The CDR3 spells CASSSALTGEGEQFF. In DNA, the CDR3 is TGTGCCAGCAGCTCTGCCCTGACAGGGGAGGGCGAGCAGTTCTTC. The rearrangement links TRBV5-5 to TRBJ2-1; TRBD1 is a possible D gene (8 bases). This CDR3 has 15 residues. Germline CDR1 reads SGHKS; CDR2 reads YYEKEE (reference sequence). The ends were cut back, 3 bases at V and 10 bases at J, with 20 bases in the middle.

In the case of this clone: The identical CDR3 is also encoded by other nucleotide sequences in the sample. The chain links TRBV5-1 to TRBJ2-1, with 8 bases matching TRBD2. Trimming at V came to 0 bases and at J to 2 bases, leaving 4 bases not matched to a gene. Germline CDR1 reads SGHRS; CDR2 reads YFSETQ. The length of the CDR3 is 16 residues. The CDR3 sequence is CASSLGAGGAYNEQFF. The DNA for the CDR3 is TGCGCCAGCAGCTTGGGGGCGGGAGGAGCCTACAATGAGCAGTTCTTC.

The J gene is TRBJ2-2, the V gene TRBV6-1, with D maybe TRBD1 (6 bases). The germline gives CDR1 MNHNS, CDR2 SASEGT. CDR3 length: 14 amino acids. The DNA of the CDR3 is TGTGCGACCTACCCGGGACAAGGGGTCGGGGAGCTGTTTTTT. It translates to CATYPGQGVGELFF.